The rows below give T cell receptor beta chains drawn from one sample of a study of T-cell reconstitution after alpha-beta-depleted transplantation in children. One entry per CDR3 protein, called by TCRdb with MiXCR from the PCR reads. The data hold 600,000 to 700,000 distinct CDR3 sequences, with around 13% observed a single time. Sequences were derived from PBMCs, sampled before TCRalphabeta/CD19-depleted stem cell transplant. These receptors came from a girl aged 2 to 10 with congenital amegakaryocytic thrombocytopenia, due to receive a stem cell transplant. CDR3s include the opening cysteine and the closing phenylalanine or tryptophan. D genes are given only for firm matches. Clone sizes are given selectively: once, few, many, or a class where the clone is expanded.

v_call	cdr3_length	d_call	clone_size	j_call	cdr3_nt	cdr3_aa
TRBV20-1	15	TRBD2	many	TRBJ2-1	TGCAGTGCTAGAGGGGGACTAGCGGAGCCAAATGAGCAGTTCTTC	CSARGGLAEPNEQFF
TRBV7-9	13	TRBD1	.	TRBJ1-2	TGTGCCAGCAGCCGGGACAGCCTAAGTGGCTACACCTTC	CASSRDSLSGYTF
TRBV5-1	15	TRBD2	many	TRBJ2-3	TGCGCCAGCAGCTTGCGCGGGAGGGGCACAGATACGCAGTATTTT	CASSLRGRGTDTQYF
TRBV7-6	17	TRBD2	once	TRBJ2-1	TGTGCCAGCAGCTTAAGGGCTAGCGGGAGCTCCTACAATGAGCAGTTCTTC	CASSLRASGSSYNEQFF
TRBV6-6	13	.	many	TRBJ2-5	TGTGCCAGCTCTAGGGGGATTGGAGAGACCCAGTACTTC	CASSRGIGETQYF
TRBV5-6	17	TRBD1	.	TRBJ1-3	TGTGCCAGCAGTCTGACAGGGGCCAGCTACTCTGGAAACACCATATATTTT	CASSLTGASYSGNTIYF
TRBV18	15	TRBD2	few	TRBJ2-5	TGTGCCAGCTCACCCGGACTAGCGGGATCACAGACCCAGTACTTC	CASSPGLAGSQTQYF
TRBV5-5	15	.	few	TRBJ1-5	TGTGCCAGCAGCTTACGGGTTGGAAGCAATCAGCCCCAGCATTTT	CASSLRVGSNQPQHF
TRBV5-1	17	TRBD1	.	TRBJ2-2	TGCGCCAGCAGCCTCCGCCGGGACAGCCCTAATCCCGGGGAGCTGTTTTTT	CASSLRRDSPNPGELFF
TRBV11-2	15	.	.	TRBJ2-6	TGTGCCAGCAGACATGACCCTCCTGGGGCCAACGTCCTGACTTTC	CASRHDPPGANVLTF
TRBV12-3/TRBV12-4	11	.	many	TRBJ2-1	TGTGCCAGCAGTTTAATGGCCGCGCAGTTCTTC	CASSLMAAQFF
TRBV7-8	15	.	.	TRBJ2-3	TGTGCCAGCACCTCTCTAGGGGGACACACAGATACGCAGTATTTT	CASTSLGGHTDTQYF
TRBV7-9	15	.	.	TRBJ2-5	TGTGCCAGCAGCTACCCCGGGACTGACCAAGAGACCCAGTACTTC	CASSYPGTDQETQYF
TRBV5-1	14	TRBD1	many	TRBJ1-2	TGCGCCAGCAGCATGGGACAGGGCGGCTATGGCTACACCTTC	CASSMGQGGYGYTF
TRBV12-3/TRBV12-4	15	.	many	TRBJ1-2	TGTGCCAGCAGTTTCTGGGACCCAGCTAACTATGGCTACACCTTC	CASSFWDPANYGYTF
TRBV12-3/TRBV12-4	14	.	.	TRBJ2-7	TGTGCCAGCAGTGTCACAGGTTCCTCCTACGAGCAGTACTTC	CASSVTGSSYEQYF